One and the same sample provided the 25 T cell receptor beta chains below, sequenced in a study of blood T cell repertoires in COVID-19. TCRdb keeps only in-frame clones here, not all; method: immunoSEQ multiplex PCR. The sample lists some 300,000 clones, roughly 91% occurring once. The sample consisted of PBMCs or T cells enriched from blood (not recorded which). The receptors stem from an older woman in a cohort exposed to, infected with or recovered from COVID-19 (not recorded which).

This clone came up once. The V gene is TRBV7-3, the J gene TRBJ2-1; TRBD2 agrees at 9 bases. CDR1 SGHTA and CDR2 FQGTGA come from the germline V gene. The V segment lost 0 bases and the J segment 14 bases; nucleotides outside the gene matches: 5. This CDR3 spans 13 amino acids. CDR3 region: CASSLTSGSGKFF. Here the CDR3 DNA reads TGTGCCAGCAGCTTAACTAGCGGGAGCGGAAAGTTCTTC. The entire variable domain, with the rest obtained from reference TRBV7-3 and TRBJ2-1, is as follows: GAGVSQTPSNKVTEKGKYVELRCDPISGHTALYWYRQSLGQGPEFLIYFQGTGAADDSGLPNDRFFAVRPEGSVSTLKIQRTERGDSAVYLCASSLTSGSGKFFGPGTRLTVL.

The gene calls are TRBV4-1 and TRBJ1-5, with D maybe TRBD1 (5 bases). V shed 1 base and J shed 6 bases, with 19 bases lying between them. The germline gives CDR1 MGHRA, CDR2 YSYEKL. The CDR3 length is 17 residues. The CDR3 DNA sequence: TGCGCCAGCAGCCAAGCTCCCCGACCCGGGGGTAGTCAGCCCCAGCATTTT. Its protein is CASSQAPRPGGSQPQHF.

The chain has TRBV18 and TRBJ2-5; the D gene is possibly TRBD1 (5 bases). In germline, CDR1 is KGHSH, CDR2 LQKENI. The CDR3 spans 14 residues. With 3 bases removed from V and 1 base from J, the gap between germline ends came to 9 bases. The CDR3 protein is CASSPRAVQETQYF. The CDR3 DNA follows: TGTGCCAGCTCACCCAGGGCCGTCCAAGAGACCCAGTACTTC.

The V call is TRBV5-1, the J call TRBJ1-4; 8 positions match TRBD1. The germline V gene has CDR1 SGHRS and CDR2 YFSETQ. V dropped 0 bases and J dropped 6; count of bases not matched to a gene: 16. This CDR3 is 19 amino acids long. CDR3 sequence (DNA): TGCGCCAGCAGCTTGGAGACCACCGGGACAGGATACGACGATGAAAAACTGTTTTTT. Its translation is CASSLETTGTGYDDEKLFF.

The chain employs TRBV30 and TRBJ1-6; a weak D match, TRBD1 (6 bases). The length of the CDR3 is 13 residues. V dropped 0 bases and J dropped 8 bases, with 8 bases sitting between them. CDR1 is GTSNPN, CDR2 SVGIG, per germline (reference sequence). The CDR3 loop reads CAWSVGGDSPLHF. In nucleotides, the CDR3 is TGTGCCTGGAGTGTAGGGGGGGATTCACCCCTCCACTTT.

The V gene is TRBV27, the J gene TRBJ1-1, with D maybe TRBD1 (5 bases). Germline V lookup: CDR1 MNHEY, CDR2 SMNVEV (reference sequence). V gave up 3 bases and J gave up 3 bases, with 14 bases separating them. The length of the CDR3 is 15 residues. CDR3 amino acids: CASSFQGGEYTEAFF. The CDR3, as DNA: TGTGCCAGCAGTTTCCAGGGAGGGGAGTACACTGAAGCTTTCTTT.

The chain uses TRBV27 and TRBJ2-2; TRBD1 matches 8 bases. CDR1 and CDR2 from the germline V gene are MNHEY and SMNVEV (reference sequence). Trimming at V came to 5 bases and at J to 5 bases, leaving 16 bases not matched to a gene. The CDR3 is 18 residues long. The CDR3 bases are TGTGCCAGCAGTCCCGGGACAGGACTATACATCGGAACCGGGGAGCTGTTTTTT. Its protein product is CASSPGTGLYIGTGELFF.

The rearrangement uses TRBV4-1 and TRBJ2-7, with 9 bases that match TRBD1. Germline values: CDR1 MGHRA, CDR2 YSYEKL. V lost 3 bases to trimming and J lost 2 bases; unmatched junction nucleotides: 8. This CDR3 region has 16 residues. CDR3 bases: TGCGCCAGCAGCCAGAGCCCGGGACAGGGACCCTACGAGCAGTACTTC. Its protein is CASSQSPGQGPYEQYF.

The chain couples TRBV7-8 to TRBJ2-7; TRBD2 agrees at 7 bases. This CDR3 has 13 amino acids. V lost 5 bases to trimming and J lost 3 bases; unmatched junction nucleotides: 4. Germline CDR1 is SGHVS and CDR2 is FQNEAQ. The CDR3 DNA reads TGTGCCAGCAGCCCGACTAGCAGCTACGAGCAGTACTTC. As protein: CASSPTSSYEQYF.

The chain uses TRBV3-1 (or the pseudogene TRBV3-2) and TRBJ1-2; D ambiguous. This CDR3 spans 14 amino acids. CDR1 and CDR2 from the germline V gene are LGHDT and YNNKEL (reference sequence). V shed 4 bases and J shed 2 bases, with 11 bases lying between them. The CDR3 nucleotides read TGTGCCAGCAGCCTACTTTCTGTGAACTATGGCTACACCTTC. Translating gives CASSLLSVNYGYTF.

This clone was counted a single time. The chain has TRBV30 and TRBJ2-3, with 10 bases aligning to TRBD1. Trimming at V came to 5 bases and at J to 10 bases, leaving 3 bases not matched to a gene. The CDR3 has 11 amino acids. CDR1 and CDR2 (germline): GTSNPN, SVGIG (reference sequence). The CDR3 reads CAWWTGGAQYF. The DNA for the CDR3 is TGTGCCTGGTGGACAGGGGGTGCGCAGTATTTT.

The chain recombines TRBV7-8 with TRBJ2-7; no firm D call. This CDR3 has 14 residues. Looked up from germline, CDR1 is SGHVS and CDR2 is FQNEAQ. V lost 1 base, J lost 3 bases, and 10 bases lay in between. DNA for the CDR3: TGTGCCAGCAGCTTAGATCACAAGTTCTACGAGCAGTACTTC. Its protein is CASSLDHKFYEQYF.

The chain is built from TRBV3-1 (or the pseudogene TRBV3-2) and TRBJ2-1, with 16 bases identical to TRBD2. The CDR3 is 15 residues long. Germline V gene lookup returns CDR1 LGHDT and CDR2 YNNKEL (reference sequence). The trim removed 4 bases at V and 7 bases at J, leaving 1 base unmatched. The CDR3 protein is CASSRGLAGGNEQFF. Written as DNA, the CDR3 is TGTGCCAGCAGCCGGGGACTAGCGGGAGGGAATGAGCAGTTCTTC.

V is TRBV11-1 and J is TRBJ1-2; D not resolved. This CDR3 contains 14 residues. V dropped 1 base and J dropped 2 bases, with 8 bases sitting between them. The germline gives CDR1 SGHAT, CDR2 FQDESV (reference sequence). The CDR3 here is CASSLVAGNYGYTF. The CDR3 coding sequence is TGTGCCAGCAGCTTAGTTGCGGGAAACTATGGCTACACCTTC.

This chain uses TRBV19 with TRBJ1-2; unclear D gene. This CDR3 contains 16 residues. The V end lost 7 bases, the J end lost 2 bases, and 20 bases lay between the germline ends. The germline V gene encodes CDR1 LNHDA and CDR2 SQIVND (reference sequence). The CDR3 here is CASTSGGRVGNYGYTF. The CDR3 DNA follows: TGTGCCAGTACCTCGGGAGGCCGGGTAGGGAACTATGGCTACACCTTC.

The rearrangement uses TRBV5-1 and TRBJ1-2, with 9 bases aligning to TRBD1. After removal of 4 bases from V and 7 bases from J, the junction contained 2 bases not matched to a gene. Germline values: CDR1 SGHRS, CDR2 YFSETQ. CDR3 length: 12 residues. This CDR3 is CASSRGQGGYTF. The CDR3 bases are TGCGCCAGCAGCCGGGGACAGGGTGGCTACACCTTC.

The chain joins TRBV7-9 to TRBJ2-6; possibly TRBD1 for D (6 bases). CDR1 SEHNR and CDR2 FQNEAQ come from the germline V gene (reference sequence). CDR3 length: 17 amino acids. Between the trimmed V and J ends, which lost 7 bases and 0 bases, there was a span of 16 bases. Here the CDR3 DNA reads TGTGCCAGCACCATTAGGGGGTTTACCTCTGGGGCCAACGTCCTGACTTTC. Its translation: CASTIRGFTSGANVLTF.

The V call is TRBV7-9, the J call TRBJ2-1, with TRBD2 matching 14 bases. Germline V gene sequence: CDR1 SEHNR, CDR2 FQNEAQ (reference sequence). CDR3 length: 15 residues. The V and J ends lost 5 bases and 7 bases, in that order; junction bases with no gene match: 4. CDR3 protein: CASSLTSGRENEQFF. The CDR3 nucleotides read TGTGCCAGCAGCCTGACTAGCGGGAGGGAAAATGAGCAGTTCTTC.

The chain has TRBV30 and TRBJ1-6; TRBD1 matches at 7 bases. Germline-derived CDR1 and CDR2 are GTSNPN and SVGIG (reference sequence). The CDR3 spans 13 residues. The trim removed 7 bases at V and 5 bases at J, leaving 5 bases unmatched. CDR3 sequence reads: CALTGNNNSPLHF. The DNA of the CDR3 is TGTGCCTTGACAGGGAACAATAATTCACCCCTCCACTTT.

The DNA of the CDR3 is TGTGCCAGCAACTCTGGCCGGGAGGGGGAAAAACTGTTTTTT. It yields the protein CASNSGREGEKLFF. V and J are TRBV28 and TRBJ1-4; weak D call: TRBD1 (5 bases). CDR3 length: 14 amino acids. CDR1 is MDHEN, CDR2 SYDVKM, per germline. With 7 bases removed from V and 8 bases from J, the gap between germline ends came to 17 bases.

The chain combines TRBV11-2 with TRBJ2-4, with 11 bases that match TRBD2. The V and J ends lost 1 base and 3 bases, in that order; junction bases with no gene match: 8. CDR1 SGHAT and CDR2 FQNNGV come from the germline V gene. The CDR3 covers 18 residues. The DNA of the CDR3 is TGTGCCAGCAGCTTAGGGGGACTAGCGGCGTTTTTCAAAAACATTCAGTACTTC. Its protein product is CASSLGGLAAFFKNIQYF.

This clone came up once. The rearrangement joins TRBV27 to TRBJ1-5; D is uncertain. The CDR3 extends over 13 amino acids. Trimming pared 4 bases from V and 4 bases from J, leaving 8 bases between. CDR1 is MNHEY, CDR2 SMNVEV, per germline (reference sequence). CDR3 protein: CASSSRGNQPQHF. The CDR3 nucleotides are TGTGCCAGCAGTTCGCGAGGGAATCAGCCCCAGCATTTT.

The chain combines TRBV30 with TRBJ1-2; 7 bases line up with TRBD1. This CDR3 contains 12 residues. The V gene end was trimmed by 4 bases and the J gene end by 4 bases; junction bases not matched to a gene: 3. CDR1 and CDR2 (germline): GTSNPN, SVGIG (reference sequence). The CDR3 reads CAWNEGAYGYTF. The CDR3 DNA reads TGTGCCTGGAATGAGGGGGCCTATGGCTACACCTTC. The full variable domain, in which reference TRBV30 and TRBJ1-2 provide the parts outside the CDR3, is SQTIHQWPATLVQPVGSPLSLECTVEGTSNPNLYWYRQAAGRGLQLLFYSVGIGQISSEVPQNLSASRPQDRQFILSSKKLLLSDSGFYLCAWNEGAYGYTFGSGTRLTVV.

The chain has TRBV5-6 and TRBJ2-3, with D tentatively TRBD2 (5 bases). Per the germline V gene, CDR1 is SGHDT and CDR2 is YYEEEE. The CDR3 is 14 amino acids. Trimming left V 4 bases short and J 4 bases short, with 13 bases between. CDR3 sequence (DNA): TGTGCCAGCAGCCTAGCAGGTTTACCAGATACGCAGTATTTT. This sequence encodes CASSLAGLPDTQYF.

This clone has just one count. V and J are TRBV5-6 and TRBJ1-5, with D perhaps matching TRBD1 (6 bases). Between the trimmed V and J ends, which lost 0 bases and 5 bases, there was a span of 15 bases. CDR1 SGHDT and CDR2 YYEEEE come from the germline V gene. The length of the CDR3 is 16 residues. This CDR3 is CASSLGLGTLDQPQHF. The CDR3, as DNA: TGTGCCAGCAGCTTGGGTCTCGGGACACTTGATCAGCCCCAGCATTTT.